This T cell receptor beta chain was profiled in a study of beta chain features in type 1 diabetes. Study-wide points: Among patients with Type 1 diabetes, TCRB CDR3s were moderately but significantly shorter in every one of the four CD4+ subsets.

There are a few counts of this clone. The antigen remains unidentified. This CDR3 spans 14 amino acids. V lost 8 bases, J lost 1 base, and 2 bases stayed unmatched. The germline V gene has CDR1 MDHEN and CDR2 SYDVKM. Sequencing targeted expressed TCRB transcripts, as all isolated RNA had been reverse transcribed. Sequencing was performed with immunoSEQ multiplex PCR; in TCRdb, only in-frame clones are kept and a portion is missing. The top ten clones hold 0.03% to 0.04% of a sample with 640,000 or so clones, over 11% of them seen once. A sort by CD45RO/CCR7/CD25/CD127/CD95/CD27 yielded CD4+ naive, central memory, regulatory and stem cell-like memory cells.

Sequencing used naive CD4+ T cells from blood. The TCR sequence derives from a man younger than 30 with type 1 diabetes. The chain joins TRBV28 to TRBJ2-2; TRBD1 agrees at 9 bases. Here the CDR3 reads CASHRGQNTGELFF. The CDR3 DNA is TGTGCCAGCCACAGGGGGCAGAACACCGGGGAGCTGTTTTTT. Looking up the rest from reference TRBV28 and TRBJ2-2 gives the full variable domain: DVKVTQSSRYLVKRTGEKVFLECVQDMDHENMFWYRQDPGLGLRLIYFSYDVKMKEKGDIPEGYSVSREKKERFSLILESASTNQTSMYLCASHRGQNTGELFFGEGSRLTVL.